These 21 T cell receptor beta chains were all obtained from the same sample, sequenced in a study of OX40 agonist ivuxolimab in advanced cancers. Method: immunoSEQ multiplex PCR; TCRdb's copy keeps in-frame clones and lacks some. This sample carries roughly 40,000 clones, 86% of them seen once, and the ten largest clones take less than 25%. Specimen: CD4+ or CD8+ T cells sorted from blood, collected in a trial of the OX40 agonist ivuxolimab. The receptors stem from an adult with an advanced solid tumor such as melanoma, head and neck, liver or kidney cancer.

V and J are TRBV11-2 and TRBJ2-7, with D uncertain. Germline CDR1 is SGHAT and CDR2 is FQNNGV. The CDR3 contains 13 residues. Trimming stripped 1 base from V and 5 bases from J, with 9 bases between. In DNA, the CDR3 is TGTGCCAGCAGCTTAGGCCCATCCGACGAGCAGTACGTC. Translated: CASSLGPSDEQYV.

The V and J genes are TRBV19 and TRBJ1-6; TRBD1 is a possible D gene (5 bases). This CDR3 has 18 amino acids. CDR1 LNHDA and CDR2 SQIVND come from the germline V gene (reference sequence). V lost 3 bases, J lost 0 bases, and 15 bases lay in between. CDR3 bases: TGTGCCAGTAGTATGAAATTGGCAGGACACTCCTATAATTCACCCCTCCACTTT. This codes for CASSMKLAGHSYNSPLHF.

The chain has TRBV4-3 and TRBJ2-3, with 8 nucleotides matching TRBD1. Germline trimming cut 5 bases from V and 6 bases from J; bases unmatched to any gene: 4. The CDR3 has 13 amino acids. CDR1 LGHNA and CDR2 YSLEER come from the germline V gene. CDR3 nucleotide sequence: TGCGCCAGCAGCATGGACAGGGCGGATACGCAGTATTTT. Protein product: CASSMDRADTQYF.

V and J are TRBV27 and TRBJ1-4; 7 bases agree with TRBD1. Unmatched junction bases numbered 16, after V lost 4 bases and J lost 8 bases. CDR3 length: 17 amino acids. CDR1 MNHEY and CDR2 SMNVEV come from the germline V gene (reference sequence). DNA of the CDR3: TGTGCCAGCAGTTCCGGGACAGAACATTTTCGAGGAGAAAAACTGTTTTTT. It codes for CASSSGTEHFRGEKLFF.

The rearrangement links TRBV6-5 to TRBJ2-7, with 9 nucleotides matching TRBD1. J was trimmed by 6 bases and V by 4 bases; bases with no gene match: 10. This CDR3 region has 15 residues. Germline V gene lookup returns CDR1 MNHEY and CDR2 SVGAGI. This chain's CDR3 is CASSFRTGVPPEQYF. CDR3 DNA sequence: TGTGCCAGCAGTTTTCGGACAGGGGTCCCCCCCGAGCAGTACTTC.

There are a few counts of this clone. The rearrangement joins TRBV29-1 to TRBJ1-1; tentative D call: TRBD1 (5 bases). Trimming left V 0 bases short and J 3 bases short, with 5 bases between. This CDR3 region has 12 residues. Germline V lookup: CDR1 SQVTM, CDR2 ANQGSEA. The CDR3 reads CSVEEGDTEAFF. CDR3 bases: TGCAGCGTTGAAGAAGGGGACACTGAAGCTTTCTTT.

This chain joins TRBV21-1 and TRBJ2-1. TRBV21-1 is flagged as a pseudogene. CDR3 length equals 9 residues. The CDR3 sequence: CASNNEQFF. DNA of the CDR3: TGTGCCAGCAACAATGAGCAGTTCTTC.

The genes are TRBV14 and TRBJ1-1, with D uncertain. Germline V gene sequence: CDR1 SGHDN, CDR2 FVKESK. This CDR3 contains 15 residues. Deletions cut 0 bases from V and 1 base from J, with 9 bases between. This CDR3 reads CASSQDPGQNTEAFF. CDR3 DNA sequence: TGTGCCAGCAGCCAAGATCCGGGTCAGAACACTGAAGCTTTCTTT.

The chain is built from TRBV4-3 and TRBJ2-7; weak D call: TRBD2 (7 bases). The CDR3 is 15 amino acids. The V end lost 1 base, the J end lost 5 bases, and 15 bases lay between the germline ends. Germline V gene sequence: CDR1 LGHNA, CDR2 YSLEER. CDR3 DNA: TGCGCCAGCAGCCAAGGCGGGGGCGGTAGAAACGAGCAGTACTTC. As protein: CASSQGGGGRNEQYF.

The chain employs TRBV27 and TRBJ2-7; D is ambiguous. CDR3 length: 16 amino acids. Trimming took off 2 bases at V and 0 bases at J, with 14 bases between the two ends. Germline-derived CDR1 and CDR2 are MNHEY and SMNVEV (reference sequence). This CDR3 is CASSLPSSLSSYEQYF. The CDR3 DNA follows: TGTGCCAGCAGTTTACCCTCTAGTCTGAGCTCCTACGAGCAGTACTTC.

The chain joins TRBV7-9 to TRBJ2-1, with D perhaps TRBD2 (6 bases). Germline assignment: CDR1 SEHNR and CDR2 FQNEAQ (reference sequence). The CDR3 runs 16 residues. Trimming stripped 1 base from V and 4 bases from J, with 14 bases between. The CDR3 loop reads CASSLGRGNLYNEQFF. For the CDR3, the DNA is TGTGCCAGCAGCTTAGGACGGGGGAACCTTTACAATGAGCAGTTCTTC.

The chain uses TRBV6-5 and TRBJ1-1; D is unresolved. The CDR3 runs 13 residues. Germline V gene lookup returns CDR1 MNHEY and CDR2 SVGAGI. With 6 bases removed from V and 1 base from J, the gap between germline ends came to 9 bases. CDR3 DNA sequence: TGTGCCAGCAGCCAAGAACGGAACACTGAAGCTTTCTTT. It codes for CASSQERNTEAFF.

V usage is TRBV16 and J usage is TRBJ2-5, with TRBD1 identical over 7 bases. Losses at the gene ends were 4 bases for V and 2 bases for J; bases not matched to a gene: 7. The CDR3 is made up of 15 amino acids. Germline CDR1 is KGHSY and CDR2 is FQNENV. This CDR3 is CASSRTQGWQETQYF. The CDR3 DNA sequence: TGTGCCAGCAGCCGCACACAGGGGTGGCAAGAGACCCAGTACTTC.

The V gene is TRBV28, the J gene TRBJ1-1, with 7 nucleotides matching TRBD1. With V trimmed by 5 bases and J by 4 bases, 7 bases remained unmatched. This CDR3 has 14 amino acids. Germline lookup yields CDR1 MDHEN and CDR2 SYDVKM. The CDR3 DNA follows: TGTGCCAGCAGTACGTACAGGGGAGCCACTGAAGCTTTCTTT. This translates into CASSTYRGATEAFF.

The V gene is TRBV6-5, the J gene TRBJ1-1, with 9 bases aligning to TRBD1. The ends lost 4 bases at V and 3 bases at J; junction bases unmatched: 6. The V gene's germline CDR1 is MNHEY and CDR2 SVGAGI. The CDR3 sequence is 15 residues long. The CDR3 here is CASSSADRGDTEAFF. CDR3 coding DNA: TGTGCCAGCAGTTCCGCTGACAGGGGGGACACTGAAGCTTTCTTT.

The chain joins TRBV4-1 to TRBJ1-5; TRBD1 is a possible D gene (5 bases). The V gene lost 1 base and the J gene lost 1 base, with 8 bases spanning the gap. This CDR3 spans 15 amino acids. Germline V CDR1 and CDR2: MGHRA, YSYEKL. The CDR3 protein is CASSQAGVSNQPQHF. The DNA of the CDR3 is TGCGCCAGCAGCCAAGCGGGGGTAAGCAATCAGCCCCAGCATTTT.

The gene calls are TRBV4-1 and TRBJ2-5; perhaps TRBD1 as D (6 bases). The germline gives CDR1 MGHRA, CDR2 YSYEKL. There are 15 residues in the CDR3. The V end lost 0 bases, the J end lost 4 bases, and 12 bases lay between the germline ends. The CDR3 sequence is CASSQDNSGVETQYF. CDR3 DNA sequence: TGCGCCAGCAGCCAAGACAACTCAGGGGTAGAGACCCAGTACTTC.

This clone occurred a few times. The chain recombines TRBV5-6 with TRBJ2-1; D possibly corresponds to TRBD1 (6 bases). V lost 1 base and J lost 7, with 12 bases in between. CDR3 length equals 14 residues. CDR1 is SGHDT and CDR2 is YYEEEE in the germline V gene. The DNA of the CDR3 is TGTGCCAGCAGCTTGCCCGGGACACCAAATGAGCAGTTCTTC. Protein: CASSLPGTPNEQFF.

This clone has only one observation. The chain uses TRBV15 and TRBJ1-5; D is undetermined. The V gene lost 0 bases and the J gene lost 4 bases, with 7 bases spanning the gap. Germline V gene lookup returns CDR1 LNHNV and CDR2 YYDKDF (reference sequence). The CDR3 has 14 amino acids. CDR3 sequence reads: CATSRDRANQPQHF. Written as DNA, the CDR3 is TGTGCCACCAGCAGAGATAGGGCAAATCAGCCCCAGCATTTT.

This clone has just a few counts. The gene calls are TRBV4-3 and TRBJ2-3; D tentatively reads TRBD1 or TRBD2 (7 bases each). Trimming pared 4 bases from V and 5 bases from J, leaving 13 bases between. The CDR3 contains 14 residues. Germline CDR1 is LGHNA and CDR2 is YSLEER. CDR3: CASSPGGRGDTQYF. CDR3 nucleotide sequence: TGCGCCAGCAGCCCAGGGGGGAGGGGAGATACGCAGTATTTT.

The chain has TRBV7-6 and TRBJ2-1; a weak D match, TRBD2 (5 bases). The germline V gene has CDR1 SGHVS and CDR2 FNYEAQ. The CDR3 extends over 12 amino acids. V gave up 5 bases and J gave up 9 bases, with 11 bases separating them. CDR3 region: CASSPPEGEQFF. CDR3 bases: TGTGCCAGCAGCCCCCCAGAGGGTGAGCAGTTCTTC.